This is a list of T cell receptor beta chains from one sample in a study of blood T cell repertoires in COVID-19. The protocol was immunoSEQ multiplex PCR, while the TCRdb copy is restricted to in-frame clones and leaves out a portion. The sample has about 140,000 clones; approximately 88% are singletons. What was sequenced was peripheral blood. These receptor sequences come from a man in his fifties or sixties with active or convalescent COVID-19. The CDR3 runs from the conserved cysteine through the conserved F or W. The D gene is left open where the match is weak. Only some rows state a clone size, as once, few, many or a class for expanded clones.

TRBV12-3/TRBV12-4	-	-	TRBJ2-1	TGTGCCACGTCCCTAAGTTCCTACAATGAGCAGTTCTTC	CATSLSSYNEQFF
TRBV6-5	-	-	TRBJ1-1	TGTGCCAGCATCAAATCCGGGGGGAACACTGAAGCTTTCTTT	CASIKSGGNTEAFF
TRBV24-1	-	TRBD2	TRBJ2-1	TGTGCCACCGGCTTGGGCGGGAGCTCCTACAATGAGCAGTTCTTC	CATGLGGSSYNEQFF
TRBV27	-	TRBD1	TRBJ2-1	TGTGCCAGCAGTAACAGGGGTTCCTACAATGAGCAGTTCTTC	CASSNRGSYNEQFF
TRBV5-4	-	-	TRBJ2-7	TGTGCCAGCAGCTTCAGGACAGCATCCGAGCAGTACTTC	CASSFRTASEQYF
TRBV27	once	-	TRBJ2-2	TGTGCCAGCAGCCCAAAGCGGCCCCAGGTAAGTCCCGGGGAGCTGTTTTTT	CASSPKRPQVSPGELFF
TRBV29-1	-	TRBD1	TRBJ2-5	TGCAGCGTGGGGACAGCCCAAGAGACCCAGTACTTC	CSVGTAQETQYF
TRBV5-4	once	-	TRBJ1-6	TGTGCCAGCAGCCTGGGCGGGAGCTCCTATAATTCACCCCTCCACTTT	CASSLGGSSYNSPLHF
TRBV28	-	TRBD1	TRBJ1-5	TGTGCCAGCAGTTTCAGGGGGTGGGATCAGCCCCAGCATTTT	CASSFRGWDQPQHF
TRBV27	-	TRBD2	TRBJ2-7	TGTGCCAGCAGTTTATCGGGACTAGGCCCCTACGAGCAGTACTTC	CASSLSGLGPYEQYF
TRBV7-9	once	-	TRBJ2-5	TGTGCCAGCAGCTTAGGTCGGGGGGCATGGGAGACCCAGTACTTC	CASSLGRGAWETQYF
TRBV3-1/TRBV3-2	-	TRBD2	TRBJ2-1	TGTGCCAGCAGCCTCCTAGCGGGTTGGGGCAATGAGCAGTTCTTC	CASSLLAGWGNEQFF
TRBV21-1	-	-	TRBJ1-5	TGTGCCAGCAGCCCCCAATTAGGGACAGGGGATCAGCCCCAGCATTTT	CASSPQLGTGDQPQHF
TRBV6-5	-	-	TRBJ1-4	TGTGCCAGCAGTTGGCGGGGAGGAACTAATGAAAAACTGTTTTTT	CASSWRGGTNEKLFF
TRBV30	-	-	TRBJ2-2	TGTGCCTGGAGTGTTTGGGCAGCGAACACCGGGGAGCTGTTTTTT	CAWSVWAANTGELFF
TRBV27	-	-	TRBJ2-1	TGTGCCAGCAGTTTGAACAGGCGTTCCTACAATGAGCAGTTCTTC	CASSLNRRSYNEQFF
TRBV7-9	-	TRBD1	TRBJ2-1	TGTGCCAGCAGCTTCAAGTCGGGGACAGGGGGAGATGAGCAGTTCTTC	CASSFKSGTGGDEQFF